The present TCR beta chain was sequenced within a study of CD8+ T cells in alopecia areata. Study overall: For the treated group, dosing was oral tofacitinib at 5 to 10 mg twice daily.

Investigators isolated RNA and reverse transcribed it into cDNA to act as the sequencing template. Generated by immunoSEQ multiplex PCR, the TCRdb table keeps only in-frame clones and is missing some. The sample has approximately 63,000 clones, approximately 58% seen once. V lost 4 bases and J lost 3, with 10 bases in between. CDR1 is MNHEY, CDR2 SMNVEV, per germline (reference sequence). This CDR3 spans 14 amino acids. Sequenced material: CD8+ T cells sorted from blood, taken at week 0. The receptor was isolated from a human donor with alopecia areata. This rearrangement joins TRBV27 to TRBJ1-5; unclear D gene. Written as DNA, the CDR3 is TGTGCCAGCAGTTCCGACGGGTACAATCAGCCCCAGCATTTT. Its translation: CASSSDGYNQPQHF.